The 11 T cell receptor beta chains below all came from one sample that was sequenced in a study of CD8+CD57+ T cells in acquired aplastic anemia. Genomic DNA provided the template from which TCR beta VDJ and CDR3 profiles were obtained. TCRdb itself ran the reads through MiXCR, one entry per CDR3 protein. In the table there are about 210,000 distinct CDR3 sequences, 30% to 40% of which are singletons. Sequencing was performed on sorted CD4+, CD8+, or CD8+CD57+ T cells (not recorded which) from PBMCs. The receptors were gathered from a human donor in good health, serving as a control.

The chain recombines TRBV18 with TRBJ2-4, with 8 bases identical to TRBD1. CDR1 KGHSH and CDR2 LQKENI come from the germline V gene. V lost 3 bases to trimming and J lost 8 bases; unmatched junction nucleotides: 12. The CDR3 totals 16 residues. Written as DNA, the CDR3 is TGTGCCAGCTCACCGCTAGAAAGACAGGGGAAGGACATTCAGTACTTC. Amino acid sequence: CASSPLERQGKDIQYF. The full variable domain, its missing parts supplied by reference TRBV18 and TRBJ2-4, is NAGVMQNPRHLVRRRGQEARLRCSPMKGHSHVYWYRQLPEEGLKFMVYLQKENIIDESGMPKERFSAEFPKEGPSILRIQQVVRGDSAAYFCASSPLERQGKDIQYFGAGTRLSVL.

The V call is TRBV2, the J call TRBJ1-2; weak D call: TRBD1 (6 bases). Per germline, CDR1 SNHLY and CDR2 FYNNEI. There are 14 residues in the CDR3. V was shortened by 7 bases and J by 3 bases, with 15 bases between the two germline ends. CDR3 protein: CASTSTGFDYGYTF. The CDR3 DNA is TGTGCCAGCACCTCCACAGGGTTTGACTATGGCTACACCTTC.

This clonotype was found many times. The rearrangement links TRBV5-1 to TRBJ1-1; TRBD1 might be the D (6 bases). The germline CDR1 and CDR2 sequences are SGHRS and YFSETQ. The CDR3 extends over 15 amino acids. V dropped 7 bases and J dropped 5 bases, with 21 bases sitting between them. The CDR3 loop reads CASRWDLQGGTEAFF. CDR3 coding DNA: TGCGCCAGCCGATGGGACCTACAGGGAGGTACTGAAGCTTTCTTT.

This chain connects TRBV3-1 to TRBJ1-5; unclear D gene. The V end lost 4 bases, the J end lost 6 bases, and 10 bases lay between the germline ends. This CDR3 has 13 amino acids. Germline assignment: CDR1 LGHDT and CDR2 YNNKEL (reference sequence). The chain's CDR3 is CASSPSLSQPQHF. In DNA, the CDR3 is TGTGCCAGCAGCCCCAGTTTGAGTCAGCCCCAGCATTTT. Full variable domain (rest looked up from reference TRBV3-1 and TRBJ1-5): DTAVSQTPKYLVTQMGNDKSIKCEQNLGHDTMYWYKQDSKKFLKIMFSYNNKELIINETVPNRFSPKSPDKAHLNLHINSLELGDSAVYFCASSPSLSQPQHFGDGTRLSIL.

J is TRBJ2-1 and V is TRBV6-1; 16 positions agree with TRBD2. The CDR3 covers 16 residues. Trimming cost V 6 bases and J 8 bases; bases outside gene matches: 7. Germline V CDR1 and CDR2: MNHNS, SASEGT. The CDR3 region is CASSRGTSGGVDEQFF. The CDR3, as DNA: TGTGCCAGCAGCCGAGGGACTAGCGGGGGGGTAGATGAGCAGTTCTTC.

V gene TRBV29-1 combines with J gene TRBJ2-5; no reliable D call. The V end lost 7 bases, the J end lost 4 bases, and 16 bases lay between the germline ends. CDR1 is SQVTM, CDR2 ANQGSEA, per germline. This CDR3 comprises 13 residues. The CDR3 DNA reads TGCAGCGCCCATGGGAAGTGGGGAGAGACCCAGTACTTC. Translation gives CSAHGKWGETQYF.

The chain is built from TRBV7-9 and TRBJ1-1; D is ambiguous. The CDR3 extends over 13 amino acids. CDR1 is SEHNR, CDR2 FQNEAQ, per germline (reference sequence). Between the trimmed V and J ends, which lost 3 bases and 4 bases, there was a span of 9 bases. CDR3 DNA: TGTGCCAGCAGCTTTGTCGGCAGCACTGAAGCTTTCTTT. Translation: CASSFVGSTEAFF.

This clonotype showed up just once. CDR3 protein: CASSKDRYTEAFF. CDR3 nucleotides: TGTGCCAGCAGCAAAGACAGATACACTGAAGCTTTCTTT. The J gene is TRBJ1-1, the V gene TRBV25-1; D may be TRBD1 (5 bases). CDR1 and CDR2 from the germline V gene are MGHDK and SYGVNS. This CDR3 contains 13 residues. With 6 bases removed from V and 3 bases from J, the gap between germline ends came to 11 bases.

V is TRBV10-1 and J is TRBJ2-2; TRBD1 agrees at 9 bases. The trim removed 7 bases at V and 0 bases at J, leaving 3 bases unmatched. The CDR3 is 15 amino acids. From germline, CDR1 is WNHNN and CDR2 SYGVQD (reference sequence). DNA for the CDR3: TGCGCCAGCACCAGGACAGGGGCGAACACCGGGGAGCTGTTTTTT. This encodes CASTRTGANTGELFF.

This chain uses TRBV6-1 with TRBJ1-1; D uncertain. Trimming removed 4 bases at V and 5 bases at J, with 14 bases between. CDR3 length equals 14 residues. The germline CDR1 and CDR2 sequences are MNHNS and SASEGT. CDR3 sequence reads: CASSGVGRGTEAFF. For the CDR3, the DNA is TGTGCCAGCAGTGGGGTGGGCCGAGGGACTGAAGCTTTCTTT.

This rearrangement joins TRBV19 to TRBJ1-1, with D unresolved. The CDR3 consists of 14 residues. Per germline, CDR1 LNHDA and CDR2 SQIVND (reference sequence). V lost 6 bases and J 7 bases, leaving 18 bases between the germline ends. The CDR3 DNA sequence: TGTGCCAGTAGGTCCAGCGGGAGTGAAGGTGAAGCTTTCTTT. This codes for CASRSSGSEGEAFF.